The T cell receptor (beta chain) described here comes from a study of blood T cell repertoires in COVID-19. As processed by the authors: How many nucleated cells were present was estimated from reference gene primer amplification. Using immunoSEQ multiplex PCR, the repertoire was profiled, and TCRdb retains in-frame clones only, with some absent. V and J calls and clone size come straight from that table; D and trimming were deduced from the DNA. The sample shows 150,000 to 200,000 clones, 84% of them seen only once. The germline V gene has CDR1 LNHDA and CDR2 SQIVND (reference sequence). Trimming cost V 10 bases and J 0 bases; bases outside gene matches: 10. There are 15 residues in the CDR3.

The sample consisted of peripheral blood. The source of this sequence is a woman between 65 and 79 years old with COVID-19, enrolled during active disease. The V and J genes are TRBV19 and TRBJ2-3, with TRBD1 matching 7 bases. CDR3 region: CATTPQGHSTDTQYF. The CDR3 DNA reads as TGTGCCACCACCCCACAGGGGCATAGCACAGATACGCAGTATTTT.